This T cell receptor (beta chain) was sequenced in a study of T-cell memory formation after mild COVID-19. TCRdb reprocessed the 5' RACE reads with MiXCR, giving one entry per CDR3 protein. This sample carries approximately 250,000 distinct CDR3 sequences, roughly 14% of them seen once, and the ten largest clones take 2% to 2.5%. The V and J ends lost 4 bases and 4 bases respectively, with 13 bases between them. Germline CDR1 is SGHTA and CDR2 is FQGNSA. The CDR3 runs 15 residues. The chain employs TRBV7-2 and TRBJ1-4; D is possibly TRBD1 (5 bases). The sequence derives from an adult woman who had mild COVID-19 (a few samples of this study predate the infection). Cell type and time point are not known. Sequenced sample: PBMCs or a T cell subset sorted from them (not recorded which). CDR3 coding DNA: TGTGCCAGCAGCTCCCGGACACCGAATAATGAAAAACTGTTTTTT. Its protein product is CASSSRTPNNEKLFF. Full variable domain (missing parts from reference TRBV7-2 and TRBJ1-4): GAGVSQSPSNKVTEKGKDVELRCDPISGHTALYWYRQSLGQGLEFLIYFQGNSAPDKSGLPSDRFSAERTGGSVSTLTIQRTQQEDSAVYLCASSSRTPNNEKLFFGSGTQLSVL.